This T cell receptor beta chain was profiled in a study of early T cells in non-severe SARS-CoV-2 infection. Study-wide background: Bulk RNA taken from unsorted whole blood was sequenced, leaving chains unpaired.

Tagging with unique molecular identifiers was applied to individual cDNA molecules. Using its own MiXCR run on the 5' RACE reads, TCRdb lists one record per CDR3 protein. Of 24,000 or so distinct CDR3 sequences in the sample, about 4% were seen once. Looked up from germline, CDR1 is GTSNPN and CDR2 is SVGIG (reference sequence). This CDR3 region has 15 residues. Trimming at V came to 2 bases and at J to 1 base, leaving 2 bases not matched to a gene. General study results and limits: Matching against VDJdb likely underestimated virus-specific expansions, favoring anti-spike CD8.

This clonotype was observed many times. Its target is unknown. This receptor was identified in an adult who was a healthcare worker with PCR-confirmed SARS-CoV-2 infection or an uninfected control (not recorded which). What was sequenced was whole blood. V and J are TRBV30 and TRBJ2-3, with 11 bases that match TRBD2. CDR3 in amino acids: CAWSRGLAGTDTQYF. CDR3 bases: TGTGCCTGGAGTCGGGGACTAGCGGGCACAGATACGCAGTATTTT. Full variable domain (missing parts from reference TRBV30 and TRBJ2-3): SQTIHQWPATLVQPVGSPLSLECTVEGTSNPNLYWYRQAAGRGLQLLFYSVGIGQISSEVPQNLSASRPQDRQFILSSKKLLLSDSGFYLCAWSRGLAGTDTQYFGPGTRLTVL.